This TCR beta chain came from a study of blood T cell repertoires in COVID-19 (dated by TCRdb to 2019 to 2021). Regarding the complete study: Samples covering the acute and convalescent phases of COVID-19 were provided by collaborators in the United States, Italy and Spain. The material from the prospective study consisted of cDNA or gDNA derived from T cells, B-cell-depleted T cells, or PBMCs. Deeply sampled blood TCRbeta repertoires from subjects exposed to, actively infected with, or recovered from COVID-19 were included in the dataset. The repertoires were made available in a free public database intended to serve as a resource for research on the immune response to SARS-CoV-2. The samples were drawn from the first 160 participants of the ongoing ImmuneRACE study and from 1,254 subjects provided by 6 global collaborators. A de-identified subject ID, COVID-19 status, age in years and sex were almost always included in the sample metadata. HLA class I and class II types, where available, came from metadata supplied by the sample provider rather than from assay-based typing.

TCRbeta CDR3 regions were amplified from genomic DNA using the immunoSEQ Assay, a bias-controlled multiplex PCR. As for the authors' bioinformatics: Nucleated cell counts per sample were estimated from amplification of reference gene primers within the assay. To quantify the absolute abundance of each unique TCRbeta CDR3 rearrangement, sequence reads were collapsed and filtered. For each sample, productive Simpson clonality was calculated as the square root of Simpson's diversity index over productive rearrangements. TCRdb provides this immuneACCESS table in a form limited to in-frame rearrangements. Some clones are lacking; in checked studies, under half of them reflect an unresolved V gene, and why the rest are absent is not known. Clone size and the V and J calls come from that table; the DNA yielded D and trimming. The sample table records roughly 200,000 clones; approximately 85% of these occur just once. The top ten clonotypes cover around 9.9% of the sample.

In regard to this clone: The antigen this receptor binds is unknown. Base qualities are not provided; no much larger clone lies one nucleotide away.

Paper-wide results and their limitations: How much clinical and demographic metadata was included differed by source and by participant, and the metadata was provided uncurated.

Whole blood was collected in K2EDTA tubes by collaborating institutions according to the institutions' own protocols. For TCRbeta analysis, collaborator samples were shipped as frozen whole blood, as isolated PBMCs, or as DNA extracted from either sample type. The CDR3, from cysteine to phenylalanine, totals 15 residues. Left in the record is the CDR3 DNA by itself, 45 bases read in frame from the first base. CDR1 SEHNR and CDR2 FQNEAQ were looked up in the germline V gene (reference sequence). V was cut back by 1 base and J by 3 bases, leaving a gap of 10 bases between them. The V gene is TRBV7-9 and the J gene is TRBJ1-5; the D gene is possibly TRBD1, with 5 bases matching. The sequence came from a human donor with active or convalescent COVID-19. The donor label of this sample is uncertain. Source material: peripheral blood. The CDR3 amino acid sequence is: CASSLGGPSNQPQHF. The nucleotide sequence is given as TGTGCCAGCAGCTTAGGGGGCCCTTCCAATCAGCCCCAGCATTTT. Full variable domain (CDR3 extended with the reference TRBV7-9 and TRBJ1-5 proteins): DTGVSQNPRHKITKRGQNVTFRCDPISEHNRLYWYRQTLGQGPEFLTYFQNEAQLEKSRLLSDRFSAERPKGSFSTLEIQRTEQGDSAMYLCASSLGGPSNQPQHFGDGTRLSIL.